Here is one T cell receptor beta chain with its context. As yet, its antigen is unknown. These data originate in a study of T cell repertoires in cytomegalovirus infection. TCRdb processed the reads anew with MiXCR; each CDR3 protein has one entry. The repertoire consists of approximately 70,000 distinct CDR3 sequences, with more than 20% occurring once and the leading ten covering approximately 79%. Sequencing input: PBMCs, sequenced either directly or after in vitro stimulation (not recorded which). This TCR came from a human donor in good health (CMV status not recorded). Some clones in this sample may be carry-over from other donors' samples.

CDR3 loop: CASSSPGGGSPLHF. CDR3 DNA sequence: TGTGCCAGCAGCTCCCCCGGGGGGGGGTCACCCCTCCACTTT. The chain employs TRBV7-8 and TRBJ1-6; D perhaps matches TRBD1 (5 bases). The CDR3 sequence is 14 residues long. Trimming left V 4 bases short and J 10 bases short, with 14 bases between. Germline V lookup: CDR1 SGHVS, CDR2 FQNEAQ.